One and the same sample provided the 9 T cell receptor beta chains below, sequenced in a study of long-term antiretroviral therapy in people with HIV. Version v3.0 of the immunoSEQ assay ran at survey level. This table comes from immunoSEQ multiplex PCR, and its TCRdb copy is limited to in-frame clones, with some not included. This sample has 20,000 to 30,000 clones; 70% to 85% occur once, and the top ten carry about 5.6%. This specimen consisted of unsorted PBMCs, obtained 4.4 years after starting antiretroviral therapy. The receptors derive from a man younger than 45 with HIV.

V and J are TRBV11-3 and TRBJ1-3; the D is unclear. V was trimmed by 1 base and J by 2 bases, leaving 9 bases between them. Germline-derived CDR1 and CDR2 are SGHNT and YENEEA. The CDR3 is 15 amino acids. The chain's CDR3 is CASSLAHGTGNTIYF. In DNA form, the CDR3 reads TGTGCCAGCAGCTTAGCACACGGGACTGGAAACACCATATATTTT.

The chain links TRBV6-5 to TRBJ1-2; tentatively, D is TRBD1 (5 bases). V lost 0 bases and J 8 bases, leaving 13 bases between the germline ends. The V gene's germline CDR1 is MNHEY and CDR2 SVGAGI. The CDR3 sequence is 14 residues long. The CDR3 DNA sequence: TGTGCCAGCAGTTACTCGGGAGGGGCGAGAGGCTACACCTTC. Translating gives CASSYSGGARGYTF.

DNA for the CDR3: TGTGCTAGTGGTCCTCAGACGCTAACTTCGAACAATGAGCAGTTCTTC. This translates into CASGPQTLTSNNEQFF. The chain carries TRBV12-5 and TRBJ2-1; D gene ambiguous. The V end was cut by 5 bases, the J end by 5 bases, with 19 bases between. CDR1 is LGHNT, CDR2 FRNRAP, per germline. The CDR3 loop spans 16 amino acids.

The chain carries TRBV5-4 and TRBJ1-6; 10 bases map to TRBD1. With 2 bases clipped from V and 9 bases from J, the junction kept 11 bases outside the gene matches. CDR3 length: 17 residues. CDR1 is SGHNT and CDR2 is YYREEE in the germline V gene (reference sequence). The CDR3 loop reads CASSFTGTGVGRSPLHF. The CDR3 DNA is TGTGCCAGCAGCTTTACCGGGACAGGGGTCGGTCGTTCACCCCTCCACTTT.

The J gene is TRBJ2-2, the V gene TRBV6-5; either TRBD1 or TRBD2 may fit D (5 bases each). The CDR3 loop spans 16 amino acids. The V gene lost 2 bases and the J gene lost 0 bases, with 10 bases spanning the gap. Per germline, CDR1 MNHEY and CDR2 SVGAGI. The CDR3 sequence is CASSYGTGPNTGELFF. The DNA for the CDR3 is TGTGCCAGCAGTTACGGTACGGGACCGAACACCGGGGAGCTGTTTTTT.

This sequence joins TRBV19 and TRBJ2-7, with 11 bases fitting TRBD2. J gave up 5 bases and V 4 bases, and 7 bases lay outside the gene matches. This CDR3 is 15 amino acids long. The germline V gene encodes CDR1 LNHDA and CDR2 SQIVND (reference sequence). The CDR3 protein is CASSKTSGSLDEQYF. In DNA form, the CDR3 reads TGTGCCAGTAGTAAAACTAGCGGGAGTCTCGACGAGCAGTACTTC.

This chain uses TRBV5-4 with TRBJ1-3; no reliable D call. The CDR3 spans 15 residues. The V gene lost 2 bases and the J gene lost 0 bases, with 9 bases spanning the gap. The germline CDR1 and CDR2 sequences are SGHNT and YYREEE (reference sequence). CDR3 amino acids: CASSFDGVSGNTIYF. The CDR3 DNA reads TGTGCCAGCAGCTTCGATGGTGTCTCTGGAAACACCATATATTTT.

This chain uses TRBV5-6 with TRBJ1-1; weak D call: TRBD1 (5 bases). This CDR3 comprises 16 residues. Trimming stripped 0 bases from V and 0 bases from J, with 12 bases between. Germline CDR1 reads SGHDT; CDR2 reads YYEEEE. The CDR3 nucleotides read TGTGCCAGCAGCTTGGGGGCAGGGTTGGTGAACACTGAAGCTTTCTTT. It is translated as CASSLGAGLVNTEAFF.

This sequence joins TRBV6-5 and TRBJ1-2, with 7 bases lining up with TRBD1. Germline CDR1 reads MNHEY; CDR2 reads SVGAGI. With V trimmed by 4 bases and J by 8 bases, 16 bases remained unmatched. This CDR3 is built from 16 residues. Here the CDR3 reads CASSFIPGTVEEGYTF. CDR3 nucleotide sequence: TGTGCCAGCAGTTTTATTCCCGGGACAGTGGAGGAAGGCTACACCTTC.